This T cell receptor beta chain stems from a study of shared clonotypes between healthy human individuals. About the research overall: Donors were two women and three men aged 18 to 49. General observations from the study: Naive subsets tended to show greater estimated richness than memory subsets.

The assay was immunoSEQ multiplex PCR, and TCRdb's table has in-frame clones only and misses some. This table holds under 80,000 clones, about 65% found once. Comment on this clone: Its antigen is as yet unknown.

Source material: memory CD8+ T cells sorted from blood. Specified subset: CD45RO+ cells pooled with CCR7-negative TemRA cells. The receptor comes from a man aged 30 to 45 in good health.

CDR3 DNA sequence: TGCGCCAGCAGCTTCCGGGACCAGCGGGGCTACACCTTC. It translates to CASSFRDQRGYTF. J is TRBJ1-2 and V is TRBV5-1, with D perhaps matching TRBD1 (5 bases). This CDR3 is 13 amino acids long. V shed 2 bases and J shed 8 bases, with 13 bases lying between them. Germline lookup yields CDR1 SGHRS and CDR2 YFSETQ.